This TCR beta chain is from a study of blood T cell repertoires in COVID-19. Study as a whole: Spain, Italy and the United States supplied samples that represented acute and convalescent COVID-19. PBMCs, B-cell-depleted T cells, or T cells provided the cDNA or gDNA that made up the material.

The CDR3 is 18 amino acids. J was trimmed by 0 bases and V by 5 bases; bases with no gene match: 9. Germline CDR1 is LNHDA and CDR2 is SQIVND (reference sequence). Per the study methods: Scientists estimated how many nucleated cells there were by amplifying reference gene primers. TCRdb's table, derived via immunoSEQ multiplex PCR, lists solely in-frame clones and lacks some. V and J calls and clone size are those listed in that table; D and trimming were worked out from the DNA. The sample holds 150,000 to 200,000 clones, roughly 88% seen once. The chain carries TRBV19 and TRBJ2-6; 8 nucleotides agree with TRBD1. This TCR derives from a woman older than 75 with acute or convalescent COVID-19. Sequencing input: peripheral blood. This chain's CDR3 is CASSFRTGLRSGANVLTF. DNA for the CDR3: TGTGCCAGTAGTTTCAGGACAGGGTTACGCTCTGGGGCCAACGTCCTGACTTTC.